Each of the 2 T cell receptor beta chains below was sequenced from the same sample in a study of cytomegalovirus exposure and HLA in healthy donors. Amplification used 60 Vbeta primers and 13 Jbeta primers. Data came from immunoSEQ multiplex PCR; TCRdb stores just in-frame clones and leaves some out. Seen here are 100,000 to 150,000 clones, approximately 87% observed once, and the top ten hold about 20%. What was sequenced was PBMCs. The origin of the receptors is a man aged 18-30 years in good health and CMV-seropositive.

The V call is TRBV18, the J call TRBJ2-3; D gene ambiguous. Germline CDR1 reads KGHSH; CDR2 reads LQKENI. This CDR3 is 15 amino acids long. Trimming cost V 1 base and J 3 bases, with 11 bases left between them. This CDR3 reads CASSPQVSGTDTQYF. The CDR3 nucleotides read TGTGCCAGCTCACCACAGGTTTCCGGGACAGATACGCAGTATTTT.

The chain carries TRBV2 and TRBJ1-6; D remains unclear. This CDR3 has 14 residues. V lost 4 bases and J 8 bases, leaving 12 bases between the germline ends. Germline V gene sequence: CDR1 SNHLY, CDR2 FYNNEI. This CDR3 reads CASSGMRADSPLHF. The CDR3 nucleotides are TGTGCCAGCAGTGGGATGAGGGCTGATTCACCCCTCCACTTT.